The clone carrying this T cell receptor beta chain was recorded only once. The antigen remains unidentified. This sample was taken from a study of Ad26.COV2.S vaccination and SARS-CoV-2 variants. Across the study: Of the COV1001 trial arms, the Ad26.COV2.S arm included the donor. Whole-study findings and limits: Estimates derived from TCR breadth and depth analyses may have underestimated total T cell responses.

TCRdb's table, derived via immunoSEQ multiplex PCR, lists solely in-frame clones and lacks some. The sample includes roughly 380,000 clones, approximately 88% seen only once; the top ten take less than 4.5%. Treatment indicated: about 20 received Ad26.COV2.S at low or high dose, single or two shots; 5 received placebo; per-sample allocation not given. Sample collection was performed on day 63 after the first vaccine or placebo injection. An adult donor aged 18-55 years was enrolled in Boston. Wuhan-strain spike was delivered by a replication-incompetent Ad26 vector. The sequencing here drew on peripheral blood, taken in a trial of Ad26.COV2.S vaccine versus placebo. The receptor was derived from a person aged 18-60 years who received the Ad26.COV2.S COVID-19 vaccine or a placebo.

This CDR3 reads CASSPLMNTEAFF. The DNA of the CDR3 is TGTGCCAGCAGCCCCCTTATGAACACTGAAGCTTTCTTT. The V gene is TRBV12-3 or TRBV12-4, the J gene TRBJ1-1; no firm D call. The CDR3 is 13 residues long. V was trimmed by 6 bases and J by 0 bases, leaving 8 bases between them.